The clone carrying this T cell receptor beta chain was detected only a few times. What it binds is not known. The data are from a study of vaccination and CD4 T cells after COVID-19. Turning to the study itself: The cells in question were stimulated using overlapping spike peptides derived from SARS-CoV-2, HCoV-NL63, HCoV-OC43 and HCoV-229E.

The germline gives CDR1 SGHAT, CDR2 FQNNGV. Germline trimming cut 4 bases from V and 6 bases from J; bases unmatched to any gene: 17. The CDR3 covers 19 residues. Sequencing of DNA taken from cultured CD4+ T cells relied on the Oncomine TCR Beta short-read assay. Via MiXCR, TCRdb re-called the PCR reads, giving one row per CDR3 protein. The sample consists of some 13,000 distinct CDR3 sequences, less than 50% of them appearing once. Study-wide results and limits: Convalescent patients saw a median about 86% of their reactive clones show up only after vaccination. Spike mono-reactivity was evident in 304 of the 307 vaccine-specific clones derived from convalescent patients.

Treatment defined: roughly 10-day PBMC culture with coronavirus spike peptide pools or control peptides (ViraFEST assay). Days 3 and 7 saw half the medium replaced with fresh IL-2 medium. Sequences were obtained from CD4+ T cells from blood, cultured in vitro. This clonotype originated in a human donor who had recovered from COVID-19. This chain connects TRBV11-2 to TRBJ2-3; 12 nucleotides match TRBD2. The CDR3 loop is CASSSTRLAGGGRGDTQYF. The CDR3 coding sequence is TGTGCCAGCAGCTCAACCAGGCTAGCGGGAGGGGGGCGAGGGGATACGCAGTATTTT.